The 5 T cell receptor beta chains below were found in one sample sequenced in a study of T cells after yellow fever vaccination. One entry per CDR3 protein results from TCRdb running MiXCR on the 5' RACE reads. This repertoire shows about 430,000 distinct CDR3 sequences, 18% found once; its top ten account for 18%. The sequencing used PBMCs, collected before the yellow fever booster vaccination. These receptors were obtained from a man aged 18 to 30 who received the YFV17D yellow fever vaccine.

This clonotype showed up many times. The chain couples TRBV5-1 to TRBJ1-6, with 8 bases fitting TRBD1. Trimming took 4 bases from V and 7 from J; bases not matched to a gene: 10. The CDR3 is 16 residues long. Germline V gene sequence: CDR1 SGHRS, CDR2 YFSETQ. CDR3 sequence reads: CASSLRGPVTNSPLHF. The CDR3 DNA sequence: TGCGCCAGCAGCCTCAGGGGGCCGGTTACGAATTCACCCCTCCACTTT.

The gene calls are TRBV5-1 and TRBJ2-5; D is unresolved. Germline V CDR1 and CDR2: SGHRS, YFSETQ. The V end lost 3 bases, the J end lost 4 bases, and 16 bases lay between the germline ends. This CDR3 has 15 residues. CDR3 region: CASSYGPADVETQYF. As DNA, the CDR3 is TGCGCCAGCAGCTACGGACCGGCGGATGTAGAGACCCAGTACTTC.

This clonotype was detected only a few times. The chain carries TRBV27 and TRBJ2-3, with D perhaps matching TRBD1 (5 bases). Germline values: CDR1 MNHEY, CDR2 SMNVEV (reference sequence). CDR3 length equals 14 residues. Trimming removed 6 bases from V and 5 bases from J, with 15 bases in between. Here the CDR3 reads CASRFAGLGDTQYF. CDR3 DNA sequence: TGTGCCAGCAGATTTGCAGGGTTGGGAGATACGCAGTATTTT.

This clonotype was detected only a few times. The chain combines TRBV7-2 with TRBJ1-2; TRBD1 might be the D (6 bases). CDR3 length: 14 amino acids. The V end was cut by 1 base, the J end by 4 bases, with 10 bases between. Looked up from germline, CDR1 is SGHTA and CDR2 is FQGNSA. CDR3: CASSLDVQGYGYTF. The CDR3 bases are TGTGCCAGCAGCTTAGACGTACAGGGCTATGGCTACACCTTC. Filled out from reference TRBV7-2 and TRBJ1-2, the complete variable domain reads GAGVSQSPSNKVTEKGKDVELRCDPISGHTALYWYRQSLGQGLEFLIYFQGNSAPDKSGLPSDRFSAERTGGSVSTLTIQRTQQEDSAVYLCASSLDVQGYGYTFGSGTRLTVV.

This clonotype was seen more than once but under ten times. CDR3 in amino acids: CASREGPQLSGYTF. The CDR3 DNA reads as TGTGCCAGCAGGGAGGGGCCCCAGCTATCTGGCTACACCTTC. The J gene is TRBJ1-2, the V gene TRBV11-2, with a tentative D call TRBD1 (5 bases). Germline lookup yields CDR1 SGHAT and CDR2 FQNNGV. The CDR3 has 14 amino acids. The germline V and J ends were trimmed by 6 bases and 7 bases, with 18 bases remaining between them.